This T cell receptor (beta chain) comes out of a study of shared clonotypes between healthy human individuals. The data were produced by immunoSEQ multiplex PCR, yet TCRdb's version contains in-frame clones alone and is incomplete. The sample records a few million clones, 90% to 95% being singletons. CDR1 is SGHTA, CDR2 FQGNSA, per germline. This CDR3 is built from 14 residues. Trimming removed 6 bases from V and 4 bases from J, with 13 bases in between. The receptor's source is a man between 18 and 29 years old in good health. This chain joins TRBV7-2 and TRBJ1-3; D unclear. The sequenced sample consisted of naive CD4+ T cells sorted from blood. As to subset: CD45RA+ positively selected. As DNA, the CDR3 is TGTGCCAGCAGTACCCGGGCTGGCGGAAACACCATATATTTT. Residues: CASSTRAGGNTIYF.